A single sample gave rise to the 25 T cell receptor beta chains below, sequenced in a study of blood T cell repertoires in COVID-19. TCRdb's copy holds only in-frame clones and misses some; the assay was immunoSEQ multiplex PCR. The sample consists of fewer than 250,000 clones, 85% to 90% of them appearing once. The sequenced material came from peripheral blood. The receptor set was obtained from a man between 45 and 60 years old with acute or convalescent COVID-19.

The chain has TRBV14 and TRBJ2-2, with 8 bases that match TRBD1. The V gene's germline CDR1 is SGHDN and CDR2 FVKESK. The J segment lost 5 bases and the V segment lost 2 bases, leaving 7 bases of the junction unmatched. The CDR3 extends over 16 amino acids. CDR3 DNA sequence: TGTGCCAGCAGCCAATGGACAGGGATTGAGACCGGGGAGCTGTTTTTT. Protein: CASSQWTGIETGELFF.

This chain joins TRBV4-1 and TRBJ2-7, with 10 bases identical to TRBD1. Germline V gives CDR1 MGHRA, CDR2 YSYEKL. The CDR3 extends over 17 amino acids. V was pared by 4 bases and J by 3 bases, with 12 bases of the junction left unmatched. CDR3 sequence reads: CASSLGSGWTGGYEQYF. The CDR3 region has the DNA TGCGCCAGCAGCCTCGGGTCGGGCTGGACAGGGGGCTACGAGCAGTACTTC.

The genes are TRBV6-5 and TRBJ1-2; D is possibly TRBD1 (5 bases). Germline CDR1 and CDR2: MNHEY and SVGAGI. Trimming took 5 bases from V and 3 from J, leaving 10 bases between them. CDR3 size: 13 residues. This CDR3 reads CASSPRQYYGYTF. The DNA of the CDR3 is TGTGCCAGCAGTCCCCGACAGTACTATGGCTACACCTTC.

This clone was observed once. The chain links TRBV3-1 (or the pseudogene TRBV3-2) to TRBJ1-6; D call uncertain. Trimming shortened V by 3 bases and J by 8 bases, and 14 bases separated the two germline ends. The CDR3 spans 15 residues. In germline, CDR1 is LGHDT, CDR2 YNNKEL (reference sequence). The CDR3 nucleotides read TGTGCCAGCAGCCAGTTGACGGGAGGGTATTCACCCCTCCACTTT. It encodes CASSQLTGGYSPLHF.

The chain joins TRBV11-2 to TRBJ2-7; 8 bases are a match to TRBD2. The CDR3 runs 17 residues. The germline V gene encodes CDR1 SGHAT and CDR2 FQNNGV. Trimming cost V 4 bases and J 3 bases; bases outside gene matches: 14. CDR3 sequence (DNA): TGTGCCAGCAGCTACCCCGGGGGGGGCGGATTAGGCTACGAGCAGTACTTC. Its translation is CASSYPGGGGLGYEQYF.

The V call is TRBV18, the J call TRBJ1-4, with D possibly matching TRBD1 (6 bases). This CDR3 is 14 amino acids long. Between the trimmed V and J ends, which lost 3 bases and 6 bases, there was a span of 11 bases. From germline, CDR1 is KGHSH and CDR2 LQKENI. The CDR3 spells CASSPGGGDEKLFF. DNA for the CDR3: TGTGCCAGCTCACCTGGGGGCGGCGATGAAAAACTGTTTTTT.

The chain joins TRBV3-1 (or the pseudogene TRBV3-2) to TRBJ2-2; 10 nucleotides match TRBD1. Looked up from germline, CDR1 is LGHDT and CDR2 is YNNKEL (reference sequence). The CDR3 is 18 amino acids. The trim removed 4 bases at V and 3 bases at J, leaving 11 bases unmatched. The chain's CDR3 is CASSPYAAGQGYTGELFF. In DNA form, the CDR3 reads TGTGCCAGCAGCCCATACGCGGCGGGACAGGGGTACACCGGGGAGCTGTTTTTT.

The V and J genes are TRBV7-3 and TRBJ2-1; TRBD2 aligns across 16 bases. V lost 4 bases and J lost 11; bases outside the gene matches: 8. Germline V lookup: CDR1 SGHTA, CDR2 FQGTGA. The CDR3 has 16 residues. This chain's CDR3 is CASSSGTSGGALKQFF. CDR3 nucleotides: TGTGCCAGCAGCTCCGGGACTAGCGGGGGGGCCCTGAAGCAGTTCTTC.

The CDR3, as DNA: TGTGCCAGCAGCCTCCGACAGGGATCCTACGAGCAGTACTTC. Its translation: CASSLRQGSYEQYF. The rearrangement uses TRBV5-8 and TRBJ2-7, with 7 bases lining up with TRBD1. This CDR3 is 14 amino acids long. V shed 4 bases, J shed 1 base, and the junction held 5 bases outside the gene matches. Looked up from germline, CDR1 is SGHTS and CDR2 is YDEGEE.

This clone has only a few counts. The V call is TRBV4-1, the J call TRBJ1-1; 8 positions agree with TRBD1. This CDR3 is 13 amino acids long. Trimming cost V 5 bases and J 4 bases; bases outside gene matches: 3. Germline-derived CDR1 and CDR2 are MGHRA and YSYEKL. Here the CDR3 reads CASSFTGGTEAFF. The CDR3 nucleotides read TGCGCCAGCAGCTTCACAGGGGGCACTGAAGCTTTCTTT.

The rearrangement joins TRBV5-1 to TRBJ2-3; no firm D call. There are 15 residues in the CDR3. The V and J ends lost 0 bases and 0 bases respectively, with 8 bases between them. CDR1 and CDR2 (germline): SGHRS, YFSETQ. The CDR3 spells CASSLGAGSTDTQYF. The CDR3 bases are TGCGCCAGCAGCTTGGGGGCCGGTAGCACAGATACGCAGTATTTT.

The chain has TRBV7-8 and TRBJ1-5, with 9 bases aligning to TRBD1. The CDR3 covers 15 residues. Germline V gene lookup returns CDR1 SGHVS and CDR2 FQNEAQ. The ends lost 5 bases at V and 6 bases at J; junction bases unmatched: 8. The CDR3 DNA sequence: TGTGCCAGCAGCCCAACAGGGGGCTTAGTTCAGCCCCAGCATTTT. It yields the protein CASSPTGGLVQPQHF.

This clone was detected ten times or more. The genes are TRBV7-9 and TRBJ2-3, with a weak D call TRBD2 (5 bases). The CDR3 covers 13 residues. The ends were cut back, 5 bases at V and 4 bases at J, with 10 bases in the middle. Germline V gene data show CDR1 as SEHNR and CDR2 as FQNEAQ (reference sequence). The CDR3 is CASSPRVPDTQYF. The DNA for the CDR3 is TGTGCCAGCAGCCCGCGGGTGCCAGATACGCAGTATTTT.

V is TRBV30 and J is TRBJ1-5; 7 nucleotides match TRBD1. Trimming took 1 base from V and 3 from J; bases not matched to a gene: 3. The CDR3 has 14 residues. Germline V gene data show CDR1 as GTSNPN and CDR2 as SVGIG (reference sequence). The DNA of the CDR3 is TGTGCCTGGAGTGGCGGACAGGTCAATCAGCCCCAGCATTTT. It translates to CAWSGGQVNQPQHF.

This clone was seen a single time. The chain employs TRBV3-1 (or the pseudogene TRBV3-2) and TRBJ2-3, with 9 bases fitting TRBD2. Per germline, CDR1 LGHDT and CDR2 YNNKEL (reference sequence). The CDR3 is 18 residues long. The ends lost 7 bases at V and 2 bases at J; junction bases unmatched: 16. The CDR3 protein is CASTQGLAGVLSTDTQYF. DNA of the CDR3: TGTGCCAGCACCCAGGGATTAGCGGGGGTCCTATCCACAGATACGCAGTATTTT.

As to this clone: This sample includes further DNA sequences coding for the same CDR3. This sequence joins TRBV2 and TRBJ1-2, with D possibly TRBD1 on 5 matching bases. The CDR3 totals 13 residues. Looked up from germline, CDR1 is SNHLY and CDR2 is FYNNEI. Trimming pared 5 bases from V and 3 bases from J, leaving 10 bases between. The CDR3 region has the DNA TGTGCCAGCAGTCCTCAGGGCGACTATGGCTACACCTTC. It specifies CASSPQGDYGYTF.

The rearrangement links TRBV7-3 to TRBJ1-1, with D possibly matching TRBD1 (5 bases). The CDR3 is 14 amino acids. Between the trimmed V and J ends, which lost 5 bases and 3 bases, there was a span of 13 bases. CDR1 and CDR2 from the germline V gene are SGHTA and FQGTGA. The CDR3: CASSPSGGDTEAFF. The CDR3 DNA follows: TGTGCCAGCAGCCCCTCTGGAGGGGACACTGAAGCTTTCTTT. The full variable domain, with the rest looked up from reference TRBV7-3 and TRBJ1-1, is GAGVSQTPSNKVTEKGKYVELRCDPISGHTALYWYRQSLGQGPEFLIYFQGTGAADDSGLPNDRFFAVRPEGSVSTLKIQRTERGDSAVYLCASSPSGGDTEAFFGQGTRLTVV.

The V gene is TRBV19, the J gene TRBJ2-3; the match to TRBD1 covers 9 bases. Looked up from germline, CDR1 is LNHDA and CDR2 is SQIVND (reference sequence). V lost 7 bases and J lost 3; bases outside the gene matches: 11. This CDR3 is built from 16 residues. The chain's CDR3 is CASTPAGQGRTDTQYF. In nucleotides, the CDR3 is TGTGCCAGTACACCCGCCGGACAGGGGAGAACAGATACGCAGTATTTT.

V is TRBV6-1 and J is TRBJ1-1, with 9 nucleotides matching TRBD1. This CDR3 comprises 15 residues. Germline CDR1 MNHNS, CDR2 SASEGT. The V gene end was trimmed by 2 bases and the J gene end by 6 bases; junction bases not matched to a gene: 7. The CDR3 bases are TGTGCCAGCAGTGAACGGGGACAGGGTAATCCTGAAGCTTTCTTT. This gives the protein CASSERGQGNPEAFF.

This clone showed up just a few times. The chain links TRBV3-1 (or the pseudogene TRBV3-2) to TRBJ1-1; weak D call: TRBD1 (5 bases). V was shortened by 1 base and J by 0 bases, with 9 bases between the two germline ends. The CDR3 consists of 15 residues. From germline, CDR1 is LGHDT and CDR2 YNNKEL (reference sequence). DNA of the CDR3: TGTGCCAGCAGCCAAGCGACAGACATGAACACTGAAGCTTTCTTT. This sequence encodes CASSQATDMNTEAFF.

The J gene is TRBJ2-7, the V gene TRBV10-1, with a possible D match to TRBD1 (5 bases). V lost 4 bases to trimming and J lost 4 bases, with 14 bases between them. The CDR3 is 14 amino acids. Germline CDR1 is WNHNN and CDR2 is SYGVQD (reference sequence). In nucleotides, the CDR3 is TGCGCCAGCAGTGGACAGCCCACTGGGTACGAGCAGTACTTC. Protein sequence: CASSGQPTGYEQYF.

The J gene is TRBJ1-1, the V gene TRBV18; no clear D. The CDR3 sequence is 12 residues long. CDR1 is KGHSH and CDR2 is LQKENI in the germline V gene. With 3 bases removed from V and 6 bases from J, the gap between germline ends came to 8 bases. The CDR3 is CASSPGGPEAFF. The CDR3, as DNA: TGTGCCAGCTCACCGGGCGGGCCTGAAGCTTTCTTT.

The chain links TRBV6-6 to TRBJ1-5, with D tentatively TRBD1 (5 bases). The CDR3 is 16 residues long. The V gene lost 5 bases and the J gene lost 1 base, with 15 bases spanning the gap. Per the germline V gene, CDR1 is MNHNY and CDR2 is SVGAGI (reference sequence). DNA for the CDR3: TGTGCCAGCAGTCCCCCAGGAGGGGTCAGCAATCAGCCCCAGCATTTT. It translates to CASSPPGGVSNQPQHF.

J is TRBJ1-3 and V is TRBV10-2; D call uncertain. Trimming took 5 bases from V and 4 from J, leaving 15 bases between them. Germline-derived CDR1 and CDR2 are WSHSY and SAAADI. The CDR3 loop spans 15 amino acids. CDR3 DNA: TGCGCCAGCAGTTTAGTGCTTCCGAAAGGAAACACCATATATTTT. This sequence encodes CASSLVLPKGNTIYF.

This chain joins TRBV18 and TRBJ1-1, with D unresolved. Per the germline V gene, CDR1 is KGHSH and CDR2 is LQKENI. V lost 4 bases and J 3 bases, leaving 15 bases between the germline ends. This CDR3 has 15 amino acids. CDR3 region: CASSLRPLRDTEAFF. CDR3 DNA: TGTGCCAGCTCACTACGACCATTACGGGACACTGAAGCTTTCTTT.